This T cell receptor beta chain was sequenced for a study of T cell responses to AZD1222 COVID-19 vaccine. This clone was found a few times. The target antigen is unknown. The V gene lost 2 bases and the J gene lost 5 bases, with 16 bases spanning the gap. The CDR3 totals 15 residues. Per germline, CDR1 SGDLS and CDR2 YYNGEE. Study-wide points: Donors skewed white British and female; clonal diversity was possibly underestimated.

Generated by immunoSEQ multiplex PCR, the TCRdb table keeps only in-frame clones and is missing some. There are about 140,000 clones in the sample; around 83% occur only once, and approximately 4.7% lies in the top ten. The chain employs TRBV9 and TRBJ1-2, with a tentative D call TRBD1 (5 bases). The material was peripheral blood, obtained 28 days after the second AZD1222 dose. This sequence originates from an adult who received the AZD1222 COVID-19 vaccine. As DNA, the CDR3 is TGTGCCAGCAGCGTGGGCCTGGGCAGGGAATATGGCTACACCTTC. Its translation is CASSVGLGREYGYTF.